These 26 T cell receptor beta chains were all obtained from the same sample, sequenced in a study of graft-versus-host responses after intestinal transplantation. Irradiated stimulators labeled with violet dye, some 200,000 in number, were plated with some 200,000 CFSE-labeled responders. Only in-frame clones appear in the TCRdb table, and some are missing; sequencing was by immunoSEQ multiplex PCR. This table holds roughly 14,000 clones, roughly a third found once. The sample consisted of alloreactive CD8+ T cells from a mixed lymphocyte reaction culture, taken before intestinal transplant. Specified subset: CFSE-low proliferating T cells sorted from roughly six-day pre-transplant mixed lymphocyte reaction (GvH or HvG direction). The origin of the receptors is a human patient who received an intestinal transplant.

This clone was seen a few times. The chain is built from TRBV19 and TRBJ2-3; 8 nucleotides agree with TRBD2. V lost 2 bases to trimming and J lost 0 bases; unmatched junction nucleotides: 4. CDR3 length: 16 residues. Germline V CDR1 and CDR2: LNHDA, SQIVND (reference sequence). CDR3 protein: CASSISGGASTDTQYF. In DNA form, the CDR3 reads TGTGCCAGTAGTATAAGCGGGGGCGCTAGCACAGATACGCAGTATTTT.

This chain connects TRBV27 to TRBJ2-7, with D possibly being TRBD2 (6 bases). The V gene's germline CDR1 is MNHEY and CDR2 SMNVEV (reference sequence). V was trimmed by 3 bases and J by 4 bases, leaving 13 bases between them. The CDR3 sequence is 14 residues long. In DNA, the CDR3 is TGTGCCAGCAGTTTCGGGGGACCTCCTTACGAGCAGTACTTC. It yields the protein CASSFGGPPYEQYF.

This chain joins TRBV5-1 and TRBJ2-7; D may be TRBD2 (6 bases). Germline assignment: CDR1 SGHRS and CDR2 YFSETQ. The CDR3 covers 14 residues. V shed 0 bases and J shed 2 bases, with 9 bases lying between them. The CDR3 DNA is TGCGCCAGCAGCTTGGGAAGGGAGGCCTACGAGCAGTACTTC. Residues: CASSLGREAYEQYF.

This clone was seen a few times. The chain employs TRBV15 and TRBJ2-2; TRBD1 is a possible D gene (6 bases). CDR1 LNHNV and CDR2 YYDKDF come from the germline V gene (reference sequence). V shed 0 bases and J shed 7 bases, with 15 bases lying between them. The CDR3 extends over 16 amino acids. The CDR3 region has the DNA TGTGCCACCAGCAGAGATAAACAGGGCCTAAGCGGGGAGCTGTTTTTT. Translation: CATSRDKQGLSGELFF.

This clone was seen a few times. The chain employs TRBV4-3 and TRBJ1-1; D gene ambiguous. Germline V lookup: CDR1 LGHNA, CDR2 YSLEER. This CDR3 has 11 residues. The V end was cut by 3 bases, the J end by 7 bases, with 6 bases between. CDR3 residues: CASSQGREAFF. CDR3 nucleotide sequence: TGCGCCAGCAGCCAGGGCCGTGAAGCTTTCTTT.

By frequency in the sample, this clone is medium-sized. J is TRBJ2-2 and V is TRBV7-9; D remains unclear. This CDR3 is built from 13 residues. Between the trimmed V and J ends, which lost 6 bases and 2 bases, there was a span of 7 bases. The germline V gene encodes CDR1 SEHNR and CDR2 FQNEAQ (reference sequence). CDR3 sequence (DNA): TGTGCCAGCAGTTCACATAACACCGGGGAGCTGTTTTTT. Its protein product is CASSSHNTGELFF.

This clone was observed a single time. The V gene is TRBV7-2, the J gene TRBJ1-5; 7 bases match TRBD1. The CDR3 has 16 residues. The trim removed 1 base at V and 7 bases at J, leaving 10 bases unmatched. Germline V gene data show CDR1 as SGHTA and CDR2 as FQGNSA. The CDR3 reads CASSLGPRGNGQPQHF. CDR3 bases: TGTGCCAGCAGCTTAGGTCCCAGGGGGAATGGGCAGCCCCAGCATTTT.

The rearrangement uses TRBV27 and TRBJ2-7, with D perhaps matching TRBD1 (5 bases). Germline V gene lookup returns CDR1 MNHEY and CDR2 SMNVEV (reference sequence). This CDR3 spans 14 amino acids. Trimming pared 1 base from V and 5 bases from J, leaving 12 bases between. This chain's CDR3 is CASSLWAGINEQYF. CDR3 DNA: TGTGCCAGCAGTTTATGGGCAGGGATCAACGAGCAGTACTTC.

The chain links TRBV7-9 to TRBJ2-5, with TRBD1 matching 8 bases. CDR3 length: 16 residues. Germline lookup yields CDR1 SEHNR and CDR2 FQNEAQ (reference sequence). Trimming took 1 base from V and 1 from J; bases not matched to a gene: 5. CDR3 in DNA: TGTGCCAGCAGCTTAGGCCCAGGGGGCTCCCAAGAGACCCAGTACTTC. Amino acid sequence: CASSLGPGGSQETQYF. The full variable domain, with the rest looked up from reference TRBV7-9 and TRBJ2-5, is DTGVSQNPRHKITKRGQNVTFRCDPISEHNRLYWYRQTLGQGPEFLTYFQNEAQLEKSRLLSDRFSAERPKGSFSTLEIQRTEQGDSAMYLCASSLGPGGSQETQYFGPGTRLLVL.

This chain connects TRBV27 to TRBJ2-3, with 16 bases matching TRBD2. V shed 1 base, J shed 2 bases, and the junction held 6 bases outside the gene matches. CDR3 length equals 19 residues. CDR1 is MNHEY and CDR2 is SMNVEV in the germline V gene (reference sequence). The chain's CDR3 is CASSLFGTSGGGPTDTQYF. CDR3 DNA: TGTGCCAGCAGTTTATTCGGGACTAGCGGGGGGGGACCCACAGATACGCAGTATTTT.

The chain employs TRBV6-6 and TRBJ2-3; a weak D match, TRBD2 (6 bases). Germline V gives CDR1 MNHNY, CDR2 SVGAGI (reference sequence). V lost 6 bases to trimming and J lost 0 bases, with 16 bases between them. CDR3 length: 16 amino acids. CDR3 bases: TGTGCCAGCAGCCTCCTGGGCGGGGACAGCACAGATACGCAGTATTTT. It translates to CASSLLGGDSTDTQYF.

A few counts support this clone. J is TRBJ2-2 and V is TRBV19; 11 bases align to TRBD2. Germline V gives CDR1 LNHDA, CDR2 SQIVND (reference sequence). This CDR3 comprises 17 residues. J gave up 4 bases and V 1 base, and 5 bases lay outside the gene matches. Here the CDR3 reads CASSIAPSGGLTGELFF. The CDR3 nucleotides are TGTGCCAGTAGTATAGCGCCTAGCGGGGGGCTCACCGGGGAGCTGTTTTTT.

In this sample, this clone turned up a few times. This rearrangement joins TRBV7-6 to TRBJ2-7; 10 bases agree with TRBD1. V shed 2 bases and J 2 bases; nucleotides not matched to a gene: 3. Germline CDR1 SGHVS, CDR2 FNYEAQ. The CDR3 has 15 amino acids. CDR3 DNA: TGTGCCAGCAGCTTAAGCGGGACAGGGGCCTACGAGCAGTACTTC. The encoded protein is CASSLSGTGAYEQYF.

V is TRBV7-8 and J is TRBJ1-4; D may be TRBD1 (5 bases). V was trimmed by 5 bases and J by 6 bases, leaving 16 bases between them. The CDR3 has 15 residues. Germline V lookup: CDR1 SGHVS, CDR2 FQNEAQ. The CDR3 nucleotides are TGTGCCAGCAGCCCCCGCGTCGGGGGTGATGAAAAACTGTTTTTT. Its protein product is CASSPRVGGDEKLFF.

A few counts support this clone. The chain is built from TRBV4-3 and TRBJ1-2; 7 bases fit TRBD1. The CDR3 runs 15 residues. Germline V gives CDR1 LGHNA, CDR2 YSLEER. V lost 5 bases to trimming and J lost 4 bases; unmatched junction nucleotides: 10. The CDR3 bases are TGCGCCAGCAGCGATACAACAGGGGCCCTCTATGGCTACACCTTC. Its protein is CASSDTTGALYGYTF.

The chain carries TRBV25-1 and TRBJ2-2; tentatively, D is TRBD1 (7 bases). The V and J ends lost 1 base and 6 bases respectively, with 15 bases between them. The CDR3 has 16 residues. Germline CDR1 is MGHDK and CDR2 is SYGVNS. The CDR3 loop is CASSELGGQGAGELFF. CDR3 in DNA: TGTGCCAGCAGTGAATTGGGGGGCCAGGGGGCCGGGGAGCTGTTTTTT.

This clone is a singleton in its sample. The chain has TRBV1 and TRBJ1-3; the D call TRBD1 from the table was never checked on the DNA. TRBV1 is described as a pseudogene. This CDR3 is 15 amino acids long. CDR3 in DNA: TGCACCAGCAGCCAAGATCCAGGGTACGGAAACACCATATATTTT. As protein: CTSSQDPGYGNTIYF.

This clone came up a few times. This rearrangement joins TRBV7-9 to TRBJ2-1, with TRBD2 matching over 15 bases. The CDR3 is 18 amino acids. CDR1 and CDR2 from the germline V gene are SEHNR and FQNEAQ (reference sequence). With V trimmed by 5 bases and J by 1 base, 6 bases remained unmatched. The CDR3: CASSPGLAGGPSYNEQFF. The CDR3, as DNA: TGTGCCAGCAGCCCAGGACTAGCGGGGGGGCCGTCCTACAATGAGCAGTTCTTC.

This sequence joins TRBV5-1 and TRBJ2-3; possibly TRBD2 for D (7 bases). The CDR3 length is 15 residues. CDR1 is SGHRS and CDR2 is YFSETQ in the germline V gene. Trimming left V 6 bases short and J 0 bases short, with 14 bases between. CDR3: CASKLEGGSTDTQYF. For the CDR3, the DNA is TGCGCCAGCAAGCTAGAGGGGGGGAGCACAGATACGCAGTATTTT.

This clone has a handful of counts. V usage is TRBV11-2 and J usage is TRBJ1-1; 9 positions match TRBD1. Germline V gene data show CDR1 as SGHAT and CDR2 as FQNNGV. This CDR3 region has 14 residues. V shed 4 bases, J shed 6 bases, and the junction held 6 bases outside the gene matches. For the CDR3, the DNA is TGTGCCAGCAGCTGGGGGACAGGGATACCTGAAGCTTTCTTT. This codes for CASSWGTGIPEAFF.

The J gene is TRBJ1-2, the V gene TRBV2; a weak D match, TRBD1 (5 bases). V shed 10 bases and J shed 2 bases, with 14 bases lying between them. The germline V gene encodes CDR1 SNHLY and CDR2 FYNNEI. This CDR3 contains 13 residues. The CDR3 spells CAILERQNYGYTF. The CDR3 nucleotides read TGTGCCATCTTAGAAAGACAGAACTATGGCTACACCTTC. Using reference TRBV2 and TRBJ1-2 for the parts outside the CDR3, the full variable domain is EPEVTQTPSHQVTQMGQEVILRCVPISNHLYFYWYRQILGQKVEFLVSFYNNEISEKSEIFDDQFSVERPDGSNFTLKIRSTKLEDSAMYFCAILERQNYGYTFGSGTRLTVV.

The rearrangement joins TRBV27 to TRBJ2-3; 11 bases match TRBD2. The CDR3 spans 17 residues. Germline trimming cut 3 bases from V and 8 bases from J; bases unmatched to any gene: 13. Germline loops: CDR1 MNHEY, CDR2 SMNVEV (reference sequence). This CDR3 is CASSFLTSGDAQITQYF. CDR3 nucleotide sequence: TGTGCCAGCAGTTTCCTGACTAGCGGGGACGCACAGATTACGCAGTATTTT.

The V gene is TRBV9, the J gene TRBJ2-1; a possible D gene is TRBD1 (6 bases). V shed 3 bases and J shed 8 bases, with 15 bases lying between them. CDR1 SGDLS and CDR2 YYNGEE come from the germline V gene. The CDR3 has 14 amino acids. The CDR3 region is CASSAGDGKDEQFF. In nucleotides, the CDR3 is TGTGCCAGCAGCGCAGGGGACGGAAAGGATGAGCAGTTCTTC.

This clone was counted between two and nine times. The J gene is TRBJ2-1, the V gene TRBV14; TRBD2 is a possible D gene (7 bases). The CDR3 has 15 residues. The V gene's germline CDR1 is SGHDN and CDR2 FVKESK. Trimming stripped 7 bases from V and 8 bases from J, with 21 bases between. The CDR3, as DNA: TGTGCCAGCACCACTGTCGGGGCGGGGGCCCATGAGCAGTTCTTC. It specifies CASTTVGAGAHEQFF.

This clone was counted a few times. V gene TRBV12-5 combines with J gene TRBJ1-5; D not certain. The CDR3 consists of 16 residues. Germline CDR1 and CDR2: LGHNT and FRNRAP. V lost 9 bases, J lost 5 bases, and 23 bases lay in between. This CDR3 is CASLDWPGGGDQPQHF. In DNA, the CDR3 is TGTGCTAGCCTGGACTGGCCGGGAGGTGGGGATCAGCCCCAGCATTTT.

The V and J genes are TRBV27 and TRBJ1-2, with D tentatively TRBD1 (6 bases). Germline CDR1 MNHEY, CDR2 SMNVEV (reference sequence). The CDR3 extends over 11 amino acids. The V gene lost 8 bases and the J gene lost 2 bases, with 6 bases spanning the gap. CDR3 residues: CASQGNYGYTF. In DNA form, the CDR3 reads TGTGCCAGCCAGGGGAACTATGGCTACACCTTC.